This T cell receptor beta chain was profiled in a study of regulatory T cells in long-lasting Graves disease (dated by TCRdb to about 2021). Study-wide context: Antithyroid drugs had been taken for less than 3 months by newly diagnosed Graves' disease patients. Peripheral blood TCR sequencing and RNA sequencing compared persistent Graves' disease patients with newly diagnosed Graves' disease patients. The study was registered as a clinical trial and conducted in China. TCR sequencing covered approximately 13 persistent and 20 or so newly diagnosed Graves' disease patients, some 33 samples in total. The study at large found these results: Persistent Graves' disease patients showed lower TCR Shannon entropy and fewer highly expanded clones than newly diagnosed patients, suggesting clonal expansion. Persistent disease showed preferential use of TRBV28, TRBJ1-2 and TRBJ2-5, whereas newly diagnosed disease favored TRBV20-1 and TRBJ2-1. A larger number of public clonotypes was shared among persistent patients (2,741) than among newly diagnosed patients (approximately 1,000). As a limitation, the authors acknowledged that the small sample size may reduce accuracy. Peripheral blood alone was examined, since thyroid tissue, which constituted the primary lesion, could not be accessed. Only the TCR beta chain was sequenced and analyzed.

There are many counts of this clonotype. Its antigen is currently not known. No much larger clonotype is one base removed from it; base qualities were not supplied. The meaning of the sample's time point label: newly diagnosed GD, antithyroid drugs for less than 3 months. For both TCR sequencing and RNA sequencing, RNA was extracted from PBMCs using TRIzol. Graves' disease was diagnosed according to American Thyroid Association guidelines. The patients came from an endocrinology department in Xi'an, China. Each patient gave 9 to 10 milliliters of peripheral blood, collected in an EDTA anticoagulant tube. Ficoll Paque Plus density gradient separation was used to isolate PBMCs, and no further T cell sorting was performed. An Agilent 2100 Bioanalyzer and agarose gel were used to check RNA quality, and a NanoDrop 2000 was used to measure RNA concentration. To prepare the library, multiplex PCR was applied. TCRdb shows the sequencer as Illumina HiSeq 4000. TCR beta libraries were built with iRepertoire HTBI primers and Arm-PCR amplification of CDR3 regions. Gel purification was performed on PCR products prior to sequencing. Per the original workflow: Gene usage analysis of CDR3 amino acid clonotypes used the 55 to 65 TRBV and 11 to 15 TRBJ segments found across samples. COPE and FqMerger were used to merge the filtered high-quality paired reads into contigs. BLAST was used to align contigs to the IMGT TRBV, TRBD and TRBJ reference genes, and CDR3 was defined following IMGT. Any clonotype with a frequency above 0.1% was classified as a highly expanded clone. Shannon entropy served as the measure of repertoire diversity, while the Gini coefficient captured V-J evenness. A clonotype was considered public if more than one individual shared it. TCRdb reran the public reads through fastp at Q25 and MiXCR, keeping productive beta chains. Entries that share a CDR3 protein sequence are merged under the most common genes and DNA. The V and J calls and clone size are TCRdb's, not the authors'. Recorded for this sample are about 240,000 distinct CDR3 sequences; 20% to 25% of them occurred a single time. In total, the top ten clones hold approximately 14% of the sample.

Spanning cysteine to phenylalanine, the CDR3 consists of 13 amino acids. Only CDR3 DNA is held: 39 bases, read in frame from base 1. From the germline V gene, CDR1 is SQVTM and CDR2 is ANQGSEA. V is pared back by 4 bases and J by 2 bases, with 11 bases lying between the germline termini. Sample: peripheral blood mononuclear cells (PBMCs), taken at new diagnosis, from a patient treated with antithyroid drugs. The TCR sequence derives from a female donor with Graves disease. The chain is made from TRBV29-1 and TRBJ1-2; the D gene identity is not certain. The nucleotide sequence is given as TGCAGCGTTGCAGTTGCACTCAACTATGGCTACACCTTC. Its amino acids are CSVAVALNYGYTF.